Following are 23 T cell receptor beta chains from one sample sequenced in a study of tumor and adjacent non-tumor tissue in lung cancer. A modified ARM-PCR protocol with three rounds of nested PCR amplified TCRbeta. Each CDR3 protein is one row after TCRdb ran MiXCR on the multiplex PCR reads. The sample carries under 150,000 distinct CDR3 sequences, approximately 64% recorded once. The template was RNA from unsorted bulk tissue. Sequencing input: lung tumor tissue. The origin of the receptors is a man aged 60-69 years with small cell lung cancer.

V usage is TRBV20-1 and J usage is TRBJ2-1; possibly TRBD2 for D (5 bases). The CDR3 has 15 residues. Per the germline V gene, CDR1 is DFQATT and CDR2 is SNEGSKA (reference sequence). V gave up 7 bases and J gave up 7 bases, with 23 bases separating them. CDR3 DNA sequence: TGCAGTGTCCCCGGGATTAGTGGGGTTCTTAATGAGCAGTTCTTC. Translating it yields CSVPGISGVLNEQFF.

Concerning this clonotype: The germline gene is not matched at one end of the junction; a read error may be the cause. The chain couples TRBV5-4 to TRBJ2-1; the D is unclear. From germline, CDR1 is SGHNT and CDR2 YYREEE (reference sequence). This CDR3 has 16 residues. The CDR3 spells CASGHSWISSYNEQFF. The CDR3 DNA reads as TGTGCCAGCGGCCATAGCTGGATTAGCTCCTACAATGAACAGTTCTTC.

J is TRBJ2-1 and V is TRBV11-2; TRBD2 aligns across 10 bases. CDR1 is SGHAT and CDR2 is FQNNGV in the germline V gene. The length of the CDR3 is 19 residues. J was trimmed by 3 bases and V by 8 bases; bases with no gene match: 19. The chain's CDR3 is CASGQLTITSGINYNEQFF. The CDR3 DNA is TGTGCCAGCGGCCAACTTACTATAACTAGCGGGATTAACTACAATGAGCAGTTCTTC. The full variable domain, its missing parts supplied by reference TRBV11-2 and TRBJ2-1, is EAGVAQSPRYKIIEKRQSVAFWCNPISGHATLYWYQQILGQGPKLLIQFQNNGVVDDSQLPKDRFSAERLKGVDSTLKIQPAKLEDSAVYLCASGQLTITSGINYNEQFFGPGTRLTVL.

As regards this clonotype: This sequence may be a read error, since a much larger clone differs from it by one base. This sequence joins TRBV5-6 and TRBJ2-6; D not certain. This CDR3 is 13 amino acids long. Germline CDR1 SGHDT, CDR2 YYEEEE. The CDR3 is CANSFAGANVLTF. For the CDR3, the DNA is TGTGCCAACAGCTTTGCTGGGGCCAACGTCCTGACTTTC.

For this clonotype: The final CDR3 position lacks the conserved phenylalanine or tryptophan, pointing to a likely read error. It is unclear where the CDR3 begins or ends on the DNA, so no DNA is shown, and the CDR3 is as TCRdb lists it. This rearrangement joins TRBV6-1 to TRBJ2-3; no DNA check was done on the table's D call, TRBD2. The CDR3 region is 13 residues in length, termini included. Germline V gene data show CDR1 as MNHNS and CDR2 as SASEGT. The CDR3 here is CASSETNSDTQYY.

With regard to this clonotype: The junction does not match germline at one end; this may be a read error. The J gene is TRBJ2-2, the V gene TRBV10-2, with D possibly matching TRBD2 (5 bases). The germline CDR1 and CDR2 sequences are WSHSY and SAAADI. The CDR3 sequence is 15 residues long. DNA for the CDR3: TGCGCAAGCAGTCGGCTAGCCGGATACACCGGGGAGCTGTTTTTT. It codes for CASSRLAGYTGELFF.

CDR3 sequence (DNA): TGTGCCAGCAGCTTAGGGCGGACAGGGGGAGATACGCAGTATTTT. Translating it yields CASSLGRTGGDTQYF. J is TRBJ2-3 and V is TRBV7-8, with 10 bases fitting TRBD1. The CDR3 runs 15 residues. Germline CDR1 SGHVS, CDR2 FQNEAQ. The trim removed 1 base at V and 5 bases at J, leaving 3 bases unmatched.

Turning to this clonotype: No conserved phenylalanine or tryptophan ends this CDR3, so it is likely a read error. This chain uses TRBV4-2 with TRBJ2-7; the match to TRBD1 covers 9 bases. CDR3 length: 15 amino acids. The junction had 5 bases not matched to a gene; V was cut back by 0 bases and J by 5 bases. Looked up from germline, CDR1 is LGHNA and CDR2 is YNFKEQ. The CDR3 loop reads CASSQEWTGVHEQYL. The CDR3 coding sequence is TGTGCCAGCAGCCAAGAGTGGACAGGGGTCCACGAGCAGTACTTA.

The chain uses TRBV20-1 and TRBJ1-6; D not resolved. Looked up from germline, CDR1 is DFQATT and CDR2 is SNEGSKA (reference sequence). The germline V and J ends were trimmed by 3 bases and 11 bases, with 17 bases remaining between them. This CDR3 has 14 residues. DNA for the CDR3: TGCAGTGCTAGTTCCCTGGGCAGGAATACACCCCTCCACTTT. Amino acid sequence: CSASSLGRNTPLHF.

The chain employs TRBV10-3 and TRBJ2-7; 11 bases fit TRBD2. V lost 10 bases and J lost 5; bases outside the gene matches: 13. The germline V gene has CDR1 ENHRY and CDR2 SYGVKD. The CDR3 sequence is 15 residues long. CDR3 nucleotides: TGTGCCACCAAGAAACTAGCGGGAGTGAACGACGAGCAGTACTTC. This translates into CATKKLAGVNDEQYF.

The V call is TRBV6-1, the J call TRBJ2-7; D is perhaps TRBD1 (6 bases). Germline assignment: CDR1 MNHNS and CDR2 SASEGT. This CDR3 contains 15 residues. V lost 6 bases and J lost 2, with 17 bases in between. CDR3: CASSREDRTPYEQYF. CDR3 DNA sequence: TGTGCCAGCAGCCGAGAAGACAGGACCCCCTACGAGCAGTACTTC.

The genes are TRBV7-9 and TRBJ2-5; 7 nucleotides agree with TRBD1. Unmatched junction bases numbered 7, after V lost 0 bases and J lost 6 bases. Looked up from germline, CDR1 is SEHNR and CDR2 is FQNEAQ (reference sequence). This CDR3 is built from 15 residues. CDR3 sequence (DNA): TGTGCCAGCAGCTTAGCGGAGGCAGGGGGAAAGACCCAGTACTTC. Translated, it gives CASSLAEAGGKTQYF.

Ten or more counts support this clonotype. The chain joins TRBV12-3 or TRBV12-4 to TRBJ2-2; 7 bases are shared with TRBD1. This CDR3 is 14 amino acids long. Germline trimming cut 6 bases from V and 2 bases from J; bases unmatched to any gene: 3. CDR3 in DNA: TGTGCCAGCAGGCGACAGGGCAACACCGGGGAGCTGTTTTTT. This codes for CASRRQGNTGELFF.

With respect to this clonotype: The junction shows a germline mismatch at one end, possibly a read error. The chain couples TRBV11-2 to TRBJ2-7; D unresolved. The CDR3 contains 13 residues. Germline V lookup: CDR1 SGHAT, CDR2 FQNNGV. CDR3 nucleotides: TGTGCCAGCAGCGTCGACCTATTAGGCGAGCAGAACTTC. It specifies CASSVDLLGEQNF.

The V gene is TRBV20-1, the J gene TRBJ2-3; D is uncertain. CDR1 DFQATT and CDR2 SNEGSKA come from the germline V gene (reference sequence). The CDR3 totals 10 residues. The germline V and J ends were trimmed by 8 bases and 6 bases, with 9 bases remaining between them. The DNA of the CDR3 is TGCAGTTTTGGGGTGGATACGCAGTATTTT. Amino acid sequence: CSFGVDTQYF.

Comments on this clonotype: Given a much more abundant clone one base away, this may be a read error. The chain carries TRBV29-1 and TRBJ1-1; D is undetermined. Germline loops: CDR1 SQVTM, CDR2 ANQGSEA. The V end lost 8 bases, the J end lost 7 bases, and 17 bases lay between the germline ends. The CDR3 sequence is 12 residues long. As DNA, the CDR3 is TGCAGCATTGGGTCTGTTTGGGTTGAAGCTTTCTTT. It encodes CSIGSVWVEAFF. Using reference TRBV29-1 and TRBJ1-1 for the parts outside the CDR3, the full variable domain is SAVISQKPSRDICQRGTSLTIQCQVDSQVTMMFWYRQQPGQSLTLIATANQGSEATYESGFVIDKFPISRPNLTFSTLTVSNMSPEDSSIYLCSIGSVWVEAFFGQGTRLTVV.

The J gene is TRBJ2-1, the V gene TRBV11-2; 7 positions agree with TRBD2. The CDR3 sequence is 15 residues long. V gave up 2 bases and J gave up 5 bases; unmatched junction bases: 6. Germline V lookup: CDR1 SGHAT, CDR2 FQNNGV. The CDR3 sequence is CASSLSLAAHNEQFF. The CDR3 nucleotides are TGTGCCAGCAGCTTAAGTCTAGCGGCTCACAATGAGCAGTTCTTC. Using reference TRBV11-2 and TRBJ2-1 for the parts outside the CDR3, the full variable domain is EAGVAQSPRYKIIEKRQSVAFWCNPISGHATLYWYQQILGQGPKLLIQFQNNGVVDDSQLPKDRFSAERLKGVDSTLKIQPAKLEDSAVYLCASSLSLAAHNEQFFGPGTRLTVL.

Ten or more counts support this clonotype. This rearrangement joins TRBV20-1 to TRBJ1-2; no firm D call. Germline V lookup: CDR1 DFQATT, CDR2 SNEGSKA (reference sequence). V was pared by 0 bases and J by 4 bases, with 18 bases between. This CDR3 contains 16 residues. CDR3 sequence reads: CSARDRGWRAGYGYTF. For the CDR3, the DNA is TGCAGTGCTAGAGATCGAGGATGGAGGGCCGGCTATGGCTACACCTTC.

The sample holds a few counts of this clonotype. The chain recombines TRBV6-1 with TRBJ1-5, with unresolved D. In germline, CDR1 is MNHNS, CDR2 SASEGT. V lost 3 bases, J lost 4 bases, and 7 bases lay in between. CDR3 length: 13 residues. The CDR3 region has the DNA TGTGCCAGCAGTGAGGTATTTAATCAGCCCCAGCATTTT. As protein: CASSEVFNQPQHF.

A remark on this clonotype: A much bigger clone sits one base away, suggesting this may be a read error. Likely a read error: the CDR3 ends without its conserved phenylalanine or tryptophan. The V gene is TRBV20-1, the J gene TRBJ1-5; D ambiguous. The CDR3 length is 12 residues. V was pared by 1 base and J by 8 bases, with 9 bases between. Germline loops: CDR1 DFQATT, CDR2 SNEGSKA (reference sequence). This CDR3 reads CSARGPLEPQHY. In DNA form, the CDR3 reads TGCAGTGCTAGAGGGCCCCTGGAGCCCCAGCATTAT.

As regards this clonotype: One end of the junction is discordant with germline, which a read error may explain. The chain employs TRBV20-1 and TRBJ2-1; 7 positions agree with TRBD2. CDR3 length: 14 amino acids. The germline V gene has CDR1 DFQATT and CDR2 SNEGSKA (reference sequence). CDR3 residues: CSAGSGNSFYEQLF. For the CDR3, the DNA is TGCAGTGCTGGGAGCGGGAACAGCTTCTATGAGCAGCTCTTC.

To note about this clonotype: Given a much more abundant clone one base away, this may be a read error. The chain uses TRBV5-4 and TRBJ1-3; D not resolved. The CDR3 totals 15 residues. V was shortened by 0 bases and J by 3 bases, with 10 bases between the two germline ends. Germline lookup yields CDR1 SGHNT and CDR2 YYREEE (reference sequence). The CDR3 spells CASSLGSTDGNTIYF. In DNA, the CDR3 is TGTGCCAGCAGCTTGGGAAGCACAGATGGAAACACCATATATTTT.

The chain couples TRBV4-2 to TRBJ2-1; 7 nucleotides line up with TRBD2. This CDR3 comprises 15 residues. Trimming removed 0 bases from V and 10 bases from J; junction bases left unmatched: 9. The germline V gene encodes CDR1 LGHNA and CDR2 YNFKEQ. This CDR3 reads CASSQDRIAGKEQFF. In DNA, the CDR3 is TGTGCCAGCAGCCAAGATAGAATAGCGGGCAAAGAGCAGTTCTTC.